This T cell receptor beta chain was captured by sequencing in a study of T cells after yellow fever vaccination. Study-level results: Most primary-vaccination clones reappeared after the booster (about 95% CD4, roughly 90% CD8).

CDR1 is SEHNR and CDR2 is FQNEAQ in the germline V gene (reference sequence). The V and J ends lost 4 bases and 3 bases respectively, with 16 bases between them. This CDR3 has 15 amino acids. A remark on this clonotype: Antigen: not known.

TCRdb reprocessed the 5' RACE reads with MiXCR, giving one entry per CDR3 protein. The sample shows hundreds of thousands of distinct CDR3 sequences, over 15% of them seen only once. The source material was PBMCs, sampled 15 days after the yellow fever booster vaccination. V usage is TRBV7-9 and J usage is TRBJ2-7; D may be TRBD1 (5 bases). The sequence came from a man younger than 40 who received the YFV17D yellow fever vaccine. CDR3 nucleotide sequence: TGTGCCAGCAGCTCGGAGACAGAAAACTTCTACGAGCAGTACTTC. Its translation is CASSSETENFYEQYF. The entire variable domain, with the rest obtained from reference TRBV7-9 and TRBJ2-7, is as follows: DTGVSQNPRHKITKRGQNVTFRCDPISEHNRLYWYRQTLGQGPEFLTYFQNEAQLEKSRLLSDRFSAERPKGSFSTLEIQRTEQGDSAMYLCASSSETENFYEQYFGPGTRLTVT.